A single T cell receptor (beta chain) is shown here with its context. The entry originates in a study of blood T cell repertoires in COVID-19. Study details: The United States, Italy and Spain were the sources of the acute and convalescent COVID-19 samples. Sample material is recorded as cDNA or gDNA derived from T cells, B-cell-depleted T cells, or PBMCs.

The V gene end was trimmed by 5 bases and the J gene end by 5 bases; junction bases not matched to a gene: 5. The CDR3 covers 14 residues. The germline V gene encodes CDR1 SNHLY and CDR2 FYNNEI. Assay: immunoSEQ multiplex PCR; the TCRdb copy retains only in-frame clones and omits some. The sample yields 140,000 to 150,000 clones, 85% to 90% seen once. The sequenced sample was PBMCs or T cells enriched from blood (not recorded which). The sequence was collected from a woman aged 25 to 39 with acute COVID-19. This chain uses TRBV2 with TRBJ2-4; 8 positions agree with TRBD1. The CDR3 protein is CASSQQGVENIQYF. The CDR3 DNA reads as TGTGCCAGCAGTCAACAGGGGGTAGAAAACATTCAGTACTTC.